One sample yielded the 29 T cell receptor beta chains listed below, sequenced in a study of Ad26.COV2.S vaccination and SARS-CoV-2 variants. Repertoires were generated with immunoSEQ multiplex PCR, while TCRdb's copy carries only in-frame clones and drops some. The sample lists approximately 500,000 clones; approximately 90% were seen once. Indicated treatment: around 19 received Ad26.COV2.S at low or high dose, single or two shots; roughly 5 received placebo; per-sample allocation not given. It was on day 63 after the first vaccine or placebo injection that samples were taken. The material was peripheral blood, obtained in a trial of Ad26.COV2.S vaccine versus placebo. The receptors shown here come from a person between 18 and 65 years old who received the Ad26.COV2.S COVID-19 vaccine or a placebo.

The rearrangement links TRBV7-2 to TRBJ1-2; no clear D. The germline V gene encodes CDR1 SGHTA and CDR2 FQGNSA. The germline V and J ends were trimmed by 4 bases and 3 bases, with 15 bases remaining between them. The CDR3 length is 15 residues. CDR3 bases: TGTGCCAGCAGCTCCGCGTATTCGGGGTACTATGGCTACACCTTC. Translation: CASSSAYSGYYGYTF.

In DNA, the CDR3 is TGTGCCTGGAGTGTTTGGGGGTCTCCTATGAACACTGAAGCTTTCTTT. It is translated as CAWSVWGSPMNTEAFF. The chain is built from TRBV30 and TRBJ1-1, with D possibly matching TRBD1 (5 bases). Germline CDR1 is GTSNPN and CDR2 is SVGIG (reference sequence). The V and J ends lost 0 bases and 0 bases respectively, with 14 bases between them. The CDR3 loop spans 16 amino acids.

V is TRBV7-3 and J is TRBJ2-1; 9 bases align to TRBD1. Germline V CDR1 and CDR2: SGHTA, FQGTGA. Losses at the gene ends were 8 bases for V and 3 bases for J; bases not matched to a gene: 14. There are 17 residues in the CDR3. The CDR3 is CASGPQHRGRFYNEQFF. Here the CDR3 DNA reads TGTGCCAGCGGACCTCAACACAGGGGGCGCTTCTACAATGAGCAGTTCTTC.

This chain uses TRBV28 with TRBJ1-5, with unresolved D. The CDR3 is 14 amino acids. V dropped 2 bases and J dropped 1 base, with 6 bases sitting between them. Germline V lookup: CDR1 MDHEN, CDR2 SYDVKM. The DNA of the CDR3 is TGTGCCAGCAGTTTACAGAGGAGCAATCAGCCCCAGCATTTT. Amino acid sequence: CASSLQRSNQPQHF.

The V call is TRBV7-9, the J call TRBJ1-4; perhaps TRBD1 as D (6 bases). The CDR3 loop spans 14 amino acids. Trimming took 3 bases from V and 8 from J, leaving 13 bases between them. Looked up from germline, CDR1 is SEHNR and CDR2 is FQNEAQ (reference sequence). This CDR3 reads CASSFWGPGEKLFF. DNA of the CDR3: TGTGCCAGCAGCTTTTGGGGGCCGGGAGAAAAACTGTTTTTT. Supplemented by reference TRBV7-9 and TRBJ1-4, the full variable domain reads DTGVSQNPRHKITKRGQNVTFRCDPISEHNRLYWYRQTLGQGPEFLTYFQNEAQLEKSRLLSDRFSAERPKGSFSTLEIQRTEQGDSAMYLCASSFWGPGEKLFFGSGTQLSVL.

The J gene is TRBJ2-1, the V gene TRBV9, with D uncertain. Germline V gene data show CDR1 as SGDLS and CDR2 as YYNGEE. Trimming shortened V by 3 bases and J by 2 bases, and 3 bases separated the two germline ends. This CDR3 is 12 amino acids long. DNA for the CDR3: TGTGCCAGCAGCGACGCCTACAATGAGCAGTTCTTC. This sequence encodes CASSDAYNEQFF.

This chain links TRBV5-1 with TRBJ2-7; TRBD1 agrees at 9 bases. This CDR3 contains 14 residues. J lost 5 bases, V lost 4 bases, and 7 bases had no gene match. Germline lookup yields CDR1 SGHRS and CDR2 YFSETQ. The CDR3 nucleotides are TGCGCCAGCAGCCTCCGGGACAGGGCGCACGAGCAGTACTTC. Its protein product is CASSLRDRAHEQYF.

The chain has TRBV9 and TRBJ2-1, with TRBD2 identical over 10 bases. Germline V CDR1 and CDR2: SGDLS, YYNGEE. The length of the CDR3 is 15 residues. The trim removed 4 bases at V and 10 bases at J, leaving 11 bases unmatched. The CDR3 sequence: CASSLRGAGGGEQFF. The DNA for the CDR3 is TGTGCCAGCAGCCTGCGTGGAGCGGGAGGGGGCGAGCAGTTCTTC.

The chain uses TRBV19 and TRBJ2-1; D gene ambiguous. The CDR3 sequence is 17 residues long. Trimming took 1 base from V and 2 from J, leaving 15 bases between them. Germline lookup yields CDR1 LNHDA and CDR2 SQIVND (reference sequence). The CDR3 DNA sequence: TGTGCCAGTAGTATAGGGCAGGCCAAACCTCCCTACAATGAGCAGTTCTTC. This encodes CASSIGQAKPPYNEQFF.

The chain is built from TRBV24-1 and TRBJ2-7; no clear D gene. V lost 4 bases and J lost 6, with 15 bases in between. Per the germline V gene, CDR1 is KGHDR and CDR2 is SFDVKD. The CDR3 runs to 14 residues. CDR3 amino acids: CATSEPGVGREQYF. DNA of the CDR3: TGTGCCACCAGTGAACCCGGTGTTGGTCGCGAGCAGTACTTC.

The genes are TRBV14 and TRBJ2-1; D possibly corresponds to TRBD2 (6 bases). The germline V gene encodes CDR1 SGHDN and CDR2 FVKESK. CDR3 size: 17 residues. V gave up 0 bases and J gave up 7 bases, with 19 bases separating them. The CDR3 region is CASSQDSSVSGGNEQFF. The DNA for the CDR3 is TGTGCCAGCAGCCAAGATTCGTCGGTCAGCGGAGGGAATGAGCAGTTCTTC.

This chain joins TRBV9 and TRBJ2-7; 7 bases match TRBD2. J was trimmed by 9 bases and V by 0 bases; bases with no gene match: 9. The CDR3 runs 14 residues. The germline V gene has CDR1 SGDLS and CDR2 YYNGEE. CDR3 nucleotide sequence: TGTGCCAGCAGCGTAGCCGATAGCGGGTCTTGGCAGTACTTC. Translated: CASSVADSGSWQYF.

This clone was observed once. The chain has TRBV18 and TRBJ2-5; D could derive from TRBD1 or TRBD2 (5 bases each). This CDR3 is built from 15 residues. Germline V CDR1 and CDR2: KGHSH, LQKENI. V dropped 5 bases and J dropped 5 bases, with 18 bases sitting between them. The CDR3 here is CASSARASGPETQYF. As DNA, the CDR3 is TGTGCCAGCTCAGCGCGGGCCTCGGGGCCGGAGACCCAGTACTTC.

As to this clone: Within the sample, other DNA sequences also encode this same CDR3. The rearrangement uses TRBV4-3 and TRBJ2-7; 14 nucleotides line up with TRBD2. The CDR3 contains 15 residues. The J segment lost 2 bases and the V segment lost 3 bases, leaving 0 bases of the junction unmatched. Germline values: CDR1 LGHNA, CDR2 YSLEER. The CDR3 here is CASSQGLAGAYEQYF. DNA of the CDR3: TGCGCCAGCAGCCAGGGACTAGCGGGGGCCTACGAGCAGTACTTC.

This chain uses TRBV29-1 with TRBJ2-3; D is perhaps TRBD2 (5 bases). Trimming removed 2 bases at V and 7 bases at J, with 13 bases between. There are 13 residues in the CDR3. The V gene's germline CDR1 is SQVTM and CDR2 ANQGSEA. In DNA form, the CDR3 reads TGCAGCGTTGAAAGTGCTAGCTTACATACGCAGTATTTT. The encoded protein is CSVESASLHTQYF.

The V gene is TRBV12-3 or TRBV12-4, the J gene TRBJ2-1, with D perhaps TRBD2 (5 bases). CDR3 size: 13 residues. Trimming shortened V by 2 bases and J by 6 bases, and 8 bases separated the two germline ends. CDR3 loop: CASSLLEGNEQFF. CDR3 nucleotides: TGTGCCAGCAGTTTACTAGAGGGCAATGAGCAGTTCTTC.

This clone has only a few counts. The J gene is TRBJ1-5, the V gene TRBV27; D not resolved. Germline V lookup: CDR1 MNHEY, CDR2 SMNVEV (reference sequence). The V end lost 8 bases, the J end lost 4 bases, and 9 bases lay between the germline ends. The CDR3 loop spans 12 amino acids. The CDR3 loop reads CASGRVNQPQHF. As DNA, the CDR3 is TGTGCCAGCGGTAGGGTAAATCAGCCCCAGCATTTT.

This clone was counted once. V is TRBV19 and J is TRBJ1-5; possibly TRBD1 for D (6 bases). The germline V and J ends were trimmed by 7 bases and 2 bases, with 15 bases remaining between them. The CDR3 extends over 15 amino acids. The germline V gene has CDR1 LNHDA and CDR2 SQIVND (reference sequence). CDR3 nucleotides: TGTGCCAGTAACACACAGGGAATCGGCAATCAGCCCCAGCATTTT. Amino acids: CASNTQGIGNQPQHF.

This clone came up once. This chain links TRBV28 with TRBJ2-1; 7 nucleotides match TRBD2. The CDR3 totals 14 residues. In germline, CDR1 is MDHEN, CDR2 SYDVKM. The V gene end was trimmed by 4 bases and the J gene end by 3 bases; junction bases not matched to a gene: 3. The CDR3 loop reads CASSYGGSYNEQFF. The DNA for the CDR3 is TGTGCCAGCAGTTATGGCGGGAGCTACAATGAGCAGTTCTTC.

The J gene is TRBJ2-1, the V gene TRBV9; 12 positions agree with TRBD1. Unmatched junction bases numbered 7, after V lost 0 bases and J lost 9 bases. Germline-derived CDR1 and CDR2 are SGDLS and YYNGEE. This CDR3 has 16 residues. In DNA, the CDR3 is TGTGCCAGCAGCGTAGTAACGGGACAGGGGGCGAGTGAGCAGTTCTTC. Translating it yields CASSVVTGQGASEQFF.

The V gene is TRBV28, the J gene TRBJ1-2; D not resolved. The CDR3 is 15 amino acids. Germline loops: CDR1 MDHEN, CDR2 SYDVKM. V was clipped by 0 bases and J by 1 base, with 9 bases between them. The CDR3 loop reads CASSLWKGDNYGYTF. The CDR3, as DNA: TGTGCCAGCAGTTTATGGAAGGGCGATAACTATGGCTACACCTTC.

The V call is TRBV5-4, the J call TRBJ2-3; D remains unclear. The CDR3 has 15 amino acids. Trimming cost V 4 bases and J 4 bases, with 16 bases left between them. The germline CDR1 and CDR2 sequences are SGHNT and YYREEE (reference sequence). Written as DNA, the CDR3 is TGTGCCAGCAGCCTCCCAGGTCGAGGTGCAGATACGCAGTATTTT. It is translated as CASSLPGRGADTQYF.

This clone was seen a few times. The rearrangement uses TRBV2 and TRBJ2-7, with a tentative D call TRBD1 (6 bases). V lost 6 bases and J 0 bases, leaving 12 bases between the germline ends. The CDR3 contains 14 residues. The germline V gene has CDR1 SNHLY and CDR2 FYNNEI. CDR3 coding DNA: TGTGCCAGCAGAGTGAGCAGGGGCTCCTACGAGCAGTACTTC. It specifies CASRVSRGSYEQYF.

J is TRBJ1-4 and V is TRBV14; perhaps TRBD1 as D (5 bases). Trimming took 6 bases from V and 4 from J, leaving 12 bases between them. Germline assignment: CDR1 SGHDN and CDR2 FVKESK. CDR3 length: 14 residues. CDR3 amino acids: CASRKRDGNEKLFF. CDR3 DNA: TGTGCCAGCAGGAAACGGGACGGTAATGAAAAACTGTTTTTT.

The J gene is TRBJ2-4, the V gene TRBV10-1; 7 bases map to TRBD2. V shed 3 bases, J shed 0 bases, and the junction held 14 bases outside the gene matches. This CDR3 is built from 19 residues. CDR1 is WNHNN, CDR2 SYGVQD, per germline (reference sequence). In nucleotides, the CDR3 is TGCGCCAGCAGTGAAGAGACTCTGACGGGGAGGGTAGCCAAAAACATTCAGTACTTC. This gives the protein CASSEETLTGRVAKNIQYF.

CDR3 region: CASSEGGTGGHRYGYTF. In nucleotides, the CDR3 is TGTGCCAGCAGTGAAGGGGGGACAGGGGGCCACCGATATGGCTACACCTTC. V gene TRBV25-1 combines with J gene TRBJ1-2, with 12 positions matching TRBD1. Losses at the gene ends were 2 bases for V and 5 bases for J; bases not matched to a gene: 9. The CDR3 has 17 residues. Germline V gives CDR1 MGHDK, CDR2 SYGVNS.

The chain recombines TRBV7-2 with TRBJ1-2; a possible D gene is TRBD1 (6 bases). CDR1 is SGHTA, CDR2 FQGNSA, per germline. With 2 bases removed from V and 7 bases from J, the gap between germline ends came to 11 bases. CDR3 length equals 13 residues. The CDR3 bases are TGTGCCAGCAGCTTAAGGGGGGCGGTTGGCTACACCTTC. As protein: CASSLRGAVGYTF.

V gene TRBV10-3 combines with J gene TRBJ2-3; D not resolved. Germline V gene data show CDR1 as ENHRY and CDR2 as SYGVKD. The CDR3 has 15 amino acids. Trimming removed 0 bases at V and 4 bases at J, with 11 bases between. This CDR3 reads CAISESRPGADTQYF. The CDR3 bases are TGTGCCATCAGTGAGTCTCGTCCTGGGGCAGATACGCAGTATTTT.

The rearrangement uses TRBV28 and TRBJ1-5; D not certain. The CDR3 covers 12 residues. The germline CDR1 and CDR2 sequences are MDHEN and SYDVKM. V dropped 8 bases and J dropped 0 bases, with 5 bases sitting between them. The CDR3 nucleotides are TGTGCCAGCGATAGTAGCAATCAGCCCCAGCATTTT. Amino acid sequence: CASDSSNQPQHF.